This T cell receptor (beta chain) was sequenced during a study of blood T cell repertoires in COVID-19. The data were produced by immunoSEQ multiplex PCR, yet TCRdb's version contains in-frame clones alone and is incomplete. The sample includes 50,000 to 60,000 clones, roughly four fifths of them seen just once. The CDR3 has 15 amino acids. J was trimmed by 4 bases and V by 1 base; bases with no gene match: 3. CDR1 is SGHRS and CDR2 is YFSETQ in the germline V gene. The chain carries TRBV5-1 and TRBJ2-3; 10 bases agree with TRBD2. The receptor was isolated from a man aged 65 to 85 with active COVID-19. Sequencing used peripheral blood. The CDR3 region is CASSLSLAGADTQYF. For the CDR3, the DNA is TGCGCCAGCAGCTTGTCCCTAGCGGGGGCAGATACGCAGTATTTT.